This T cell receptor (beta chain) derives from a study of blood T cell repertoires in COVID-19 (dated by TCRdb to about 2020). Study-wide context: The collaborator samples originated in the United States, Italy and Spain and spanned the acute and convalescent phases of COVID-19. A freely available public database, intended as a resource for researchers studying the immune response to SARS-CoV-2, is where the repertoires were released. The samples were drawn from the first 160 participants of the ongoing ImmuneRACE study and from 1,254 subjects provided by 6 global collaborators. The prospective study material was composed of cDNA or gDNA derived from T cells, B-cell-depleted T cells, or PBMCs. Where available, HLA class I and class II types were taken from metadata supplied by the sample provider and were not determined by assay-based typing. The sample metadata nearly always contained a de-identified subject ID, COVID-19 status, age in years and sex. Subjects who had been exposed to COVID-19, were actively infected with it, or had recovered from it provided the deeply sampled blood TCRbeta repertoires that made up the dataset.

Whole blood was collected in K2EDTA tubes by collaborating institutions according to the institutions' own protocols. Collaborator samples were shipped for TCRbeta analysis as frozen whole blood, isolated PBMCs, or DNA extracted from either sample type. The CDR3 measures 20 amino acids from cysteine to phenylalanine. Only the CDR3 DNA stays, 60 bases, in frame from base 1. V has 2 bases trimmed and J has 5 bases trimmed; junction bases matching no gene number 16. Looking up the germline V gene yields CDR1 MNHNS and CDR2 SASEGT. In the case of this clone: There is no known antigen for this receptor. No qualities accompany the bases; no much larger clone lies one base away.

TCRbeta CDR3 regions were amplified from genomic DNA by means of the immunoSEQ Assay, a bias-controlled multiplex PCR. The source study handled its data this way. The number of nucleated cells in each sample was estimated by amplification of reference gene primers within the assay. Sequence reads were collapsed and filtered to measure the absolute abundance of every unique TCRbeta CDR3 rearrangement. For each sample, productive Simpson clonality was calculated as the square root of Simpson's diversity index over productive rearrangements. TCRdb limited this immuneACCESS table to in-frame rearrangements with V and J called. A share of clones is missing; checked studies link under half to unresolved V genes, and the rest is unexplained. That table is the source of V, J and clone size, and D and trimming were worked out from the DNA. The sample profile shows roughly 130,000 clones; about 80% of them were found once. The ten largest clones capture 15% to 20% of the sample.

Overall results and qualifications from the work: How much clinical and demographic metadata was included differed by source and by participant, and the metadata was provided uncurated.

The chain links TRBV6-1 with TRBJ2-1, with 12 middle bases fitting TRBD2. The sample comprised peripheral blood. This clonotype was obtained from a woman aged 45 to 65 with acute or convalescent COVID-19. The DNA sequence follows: TGTGCCAGCAGTGAAATATGGGGACAGTGGCTAGCGGGGGGGAACAATGAGCAGTTCTTC. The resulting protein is CASSEIWGQWLAGGNNEQFF.